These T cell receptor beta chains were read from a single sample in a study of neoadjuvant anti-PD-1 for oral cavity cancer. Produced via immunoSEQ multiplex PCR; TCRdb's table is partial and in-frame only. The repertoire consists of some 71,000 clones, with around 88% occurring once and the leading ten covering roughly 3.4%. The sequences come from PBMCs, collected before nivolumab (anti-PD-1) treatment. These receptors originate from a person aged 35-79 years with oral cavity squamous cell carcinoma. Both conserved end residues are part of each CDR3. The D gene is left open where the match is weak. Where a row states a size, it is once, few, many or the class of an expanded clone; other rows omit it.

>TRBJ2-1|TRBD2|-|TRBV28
CASSLGLGSSEQFF
TGTGCCAGCAGTTTGGGACTAGGGTCCAGTGAGCAGTTCTTC
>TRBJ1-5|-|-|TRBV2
CASSERSVINQPQHF
TGTGCCAGCAGTGAAAGGTCAGTCATTAATCAGCCCCAGCATTTT
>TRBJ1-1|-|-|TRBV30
CAWVKPTEAFF
TGTGCCTGGGTGAAGCCCACTGAAGCTTTCTTT
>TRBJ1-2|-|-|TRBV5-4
CASTRLLNYGYTF
TGTGCCAGCACTCGTCTACTTAACTATGGCTACACCTTC
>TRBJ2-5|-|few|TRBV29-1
CSVPRAETQYF
TGCAGCGTCCCCCGGGCCGAGACCCAGTACTTC
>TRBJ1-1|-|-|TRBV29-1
CSVRRDVNTEAFF
TGCAGCGTTCGCAGGGATGTGAACACTGAAGCTTTCTTT
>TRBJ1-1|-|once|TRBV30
CAWSPGDTEAFF
TGTGCCTGGAGTCCAGGGGACACTGAAGCTTTCTTT
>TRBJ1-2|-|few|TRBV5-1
CASSLENAVYGYTF
TGCGCCAGCAGCTTGGAAAACGCAGTTTATGGCTACACCTTC
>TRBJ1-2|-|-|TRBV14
CASSPSLLANYGYTF
TGTGCCAGCAGCCCTTCCCTTTTAGCTAACTATGGCTACACCTTC
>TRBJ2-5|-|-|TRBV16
CASSQFLIETQYF
TGTGCCAGCAGCCAATTCTTAATAGAGACCCAGTACTTC
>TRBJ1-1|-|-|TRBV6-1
CAGIEPGTITAFF
TGTGCCGGAATCGAACCCGGGACAATCACGGCTTTCTTT
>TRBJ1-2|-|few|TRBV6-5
CASSYQGGKNGYTF
TGTGCCAGCAGTTACCAGGGAGGGAAAAATGGCTACACCTTC
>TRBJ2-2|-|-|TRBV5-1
CASSLGSLGGELFF
TGCGCCAGCAGCTTGGGTTCTCTAGGCGGGGAGCTGTTTTTT
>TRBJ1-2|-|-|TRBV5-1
CASSLRPNRVYGYTF
TGCGCCAGCAGCTTGAGACCAAACAGGGTCTATGGCTACACCTTC
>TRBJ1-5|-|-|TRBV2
CASSETSMDQPQHF
TGTGCCAGCAGCGAGACTTCAATGGATCAGCCCCAGCATTTT
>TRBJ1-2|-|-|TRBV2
CASSDGGGYGYTF
TGTGCCAGCAGTGATGGGGGCGGGTATGGCTACACCTTC
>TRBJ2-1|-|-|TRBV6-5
CASSYSTIYNEQFF
TGTGCCAGCAGTTACTCTACCATCTACAATGAGCAGTTCTTC
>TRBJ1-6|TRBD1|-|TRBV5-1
CASSQQGAGSPLHF
TGCGCCAGCAGCCAACAGGGGGCAGGGTCACCCCTCCACTTT
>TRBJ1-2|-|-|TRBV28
CASSLASYGYTF
TGTGCCAGCAGTTTAGCCAGCTATGGCTACACCTTC
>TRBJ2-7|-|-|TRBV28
CASSLGTVFYEQYF
TGTGCCAGCAGTCTAGGAACGGTTTTCTACGAGCAGTACTTC
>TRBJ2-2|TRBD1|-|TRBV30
CAWRGTGAGELFF
TGTGCCTGGAGGGGGACAGGGGCCGGGGAGCTGTTTTTT
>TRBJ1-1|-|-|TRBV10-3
CAISEHRPRGSSTEAFF
TGTGCCATCAGTGAGCACAGGCCACGGGGTTCTTCCACTGAAGCTTTCTTT
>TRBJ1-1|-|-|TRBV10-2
CASSLLWGLETEAFF
TGCGCCAGCAGTCTATTATGGGGATTAGAGACTGAAGCTTTCTTT
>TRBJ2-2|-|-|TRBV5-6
CASSLGVGTGELFF
TGTGCCAGCAGCTTAGGGGTTGGCACCGGGGAGCTGTTTTTT
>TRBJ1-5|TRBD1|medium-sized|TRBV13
CASSLGGGDRDNQPQHF
TGTGCCAGCAGCTTAGGAGGAGGAGACAGGGACAATCAGCCCCAGCATTTT
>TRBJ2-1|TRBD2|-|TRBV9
CASSIGTSGLYNEQFF
TGTGCCAGCAGCATCGGGACTAGCGGGCTCTACAATGAGCAGTTCTTC
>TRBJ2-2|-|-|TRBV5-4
CASSFGGATNTGELFF
TGTGCCAGCAGCTTCGGAGGGGCCACGAACACCGGGGAGCTGTTTTTT
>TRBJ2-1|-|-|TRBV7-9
CASSLAREYNEQFF
TGTGCCAGCAGCTTAGCCCGGGAGTACAATGAGCAGTTCTTC
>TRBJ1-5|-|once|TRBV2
CASKGDLSNQPQHF
TGTGCCAGCAAGGGGGACTTGAGCAATCAGCCCCAGCATTTT
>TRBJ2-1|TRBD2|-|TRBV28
CASSLGGLAYNEQFF
TGTGCCAGCAGTTTAGGAGGACTAGCCTACAATGAGCAGTTCTTC
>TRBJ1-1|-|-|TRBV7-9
CASSLANWRGLNTEAFF
TGTGCCAGCAGCTTAGCGAATTGGCGGGGCCTGAACACTGAAGCTTTCTTT
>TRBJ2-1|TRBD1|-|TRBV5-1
CASRRTGDGNEQFF
TGCGCCAGCCGCAGGACAGGGGACGGCAATGAGCAGTTCTTC
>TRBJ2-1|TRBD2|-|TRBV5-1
CASSFSGRSNEQFF
TGCGCCAGCAGCTTTAGCGGGAGGAGCAATGAGCAGTTCTTC
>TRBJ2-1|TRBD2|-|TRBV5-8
CASSRVSSGENEQFF
TGTGCCAGCAGCCGGGTGTCTAGCGGGGAGAATGAGCAGTTCTTC
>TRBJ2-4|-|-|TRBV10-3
CAISESEGERQYF
TGTGCCATCAGTGAGTCTGAGGGGGAAAGACAGTACTTC
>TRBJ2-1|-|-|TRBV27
CASSLVVGAINEQFF
TGTGCCAGCAGTTTAGTTGTGGGAGCAATCAATGAGCAGTTCTTC
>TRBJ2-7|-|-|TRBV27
CASSSTTGRGVGSYYEQYF
TGTGCCAGCAGTTCCACGACAGGGAGGGGAGTTGGGAGCTACTACGAGCAGTACTTC
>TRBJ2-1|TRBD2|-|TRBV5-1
CASSLRRGSGTRSYNEQFF
TGCGCCAGCAGCTTGCGCCGGGGGAGCGGGACTCGCTCCTACAATGAGCAGTTCTTC
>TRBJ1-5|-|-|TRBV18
CASSRADGDEPQHF
TGTGCCAGCTCACGGGCCGACGGGGACGAGCCCCAGCATTTT
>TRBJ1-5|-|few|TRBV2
CASNPGARGQPQHF
TGTGCAAGCAACCCAGGGGCGAGGGGTCAGCCCCAGCATTTT
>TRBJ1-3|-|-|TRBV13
CASSQTGYGNTIYF
TGTGCCAGCAGCCAAACAGGGTACGGAAACACCATATATTTT
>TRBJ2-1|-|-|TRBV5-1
CASSSTDEQFF
TGCGCCAGCAGCTCAACGGATGAGCAGTTCTTC
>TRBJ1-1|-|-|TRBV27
CASSLRPGNTEAFF
TGTGCCAGCAGTTTAAGACCAGGGAACACTGAAGCTTTCTTT
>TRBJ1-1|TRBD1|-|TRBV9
CASSVTGGAVTEAFF
TGTGCCAGCAGTGTTACAGGGGGGGCTGTGACTGAAGCTTTCTTT
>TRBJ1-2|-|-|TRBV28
CASTLGTHPNYGYTF
TGTGCCAGCACTCTGGGAACCCACCCTAACTATGGCTACACCTTC
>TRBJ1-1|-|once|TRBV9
CASSVMGNTEAFF
TGTGCCAGCAGCGTAATGGGTAACACTGAAGCTTTCTTT
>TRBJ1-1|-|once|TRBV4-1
CASSQVTVNTEAFF
TGCGCCAGCAGCCAAGTGACAGTGAACACTGAAGCTTTCTTT
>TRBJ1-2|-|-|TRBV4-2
CASSQDSTGNYGYTF
TGTGCCAGCAGCCAAGATAGTACAGGGAACTATGGCTACACCTTC